This TCR beta chain is from a study of CD8 T cells in Susac syndrome. About 0.5 to 1 ug RNA was reverse transcribed with random hexamers. The TCR beta CDR3 was amplified by immunoSEQ multiplex PCR across 54 Vbeta, 13 Jbeta. MiXCR was run by TCRdb on the immunoSEQ multiplex PCR reads, yielding one entry per CDR3 protein. The sample lists hundreds of thousands of distinct CDR3 sequences; approximately 85% were seen once. Sequencing targeted TCR beta in blood CD8+ and CD4+ T cells. Germline assignment: CDR1 KGHDR and CDR2 SFDVKD. The V gene lost 3 bases and the J gene lost 4 bases, with 12 bases spanning the gap. This CDR3 is built from 14 residues.

The chain recombines TRBV24-1 with TRBJ2-7, with D tentatively TRBD2 (5 bases). Sequenced input: CD8+ T cells from PBMCs. This clonotype was sampled from a human donor with multiple sclerosis. CDR3 amino acids: CATSDPTDSYEQYF. The CDR3, as DNA: TGTGCCACCAGTGATCCAACGGACTCATACGAGCAGTACTTC.